A selection of T cell receptor beta chains follows, all from one sample in a study of blood T cell repertoires in COVID-19. Some clones are missing from TCRdb's copy, which holds only in-frame ones; the method was immunoSEQ multiplex PCR. This sample has some 110,000 clones; roughly 89% occur once, and the top ten carry roughly 3.5%. Sequenced material: PBMCs or T cells enriched from blood (not recorded which). Receptors originate from a woman between 25 and 40 years old who had recovered from COVID-19. CDR3s include the opening cysteine and the closing phenylalanine or tryptophan. A D gene is named only where the DNA matches it firmly. Clone size appears in some rows only: once, few, many, or a class for an expanded clone.

v_call	j_call	d_call	clone_size	cdr3_nt	cdr3_aa
TRBV7-9	TRBJ2-7	NA	NA	TGTGCCAGCAGCTTAGCGCCTGTCGGGATCGAGCAGTACTTC	CASSLAPVGIEQYF
TRBV28	TRBJ1-1	NA	NA	TGTGCCAGCAGTTTAAACGGTGAGTTGAACACTGAAGCTTTCTTT	CASSLNGELNTEAFF
TRBV18	TRBJ1-2	NA	NA	TGTGCCAGCTCACCACAAGGACAGCGATCCGATAACTATGGCTACACCTTC	CASSPQGQRSDNYGYTF
TRBV28	TRBJ2-3	TRBD2	NA	TGTGCCAGCAGTTTATACCCCGGGGGGGATACGCAGTATTTT	CASSLYPGGDTQYF
TRBV19	TRBJ1-4	TRBD1	NA	TGTGCCAGCCGCTCCCTTGGCGGGACAGCTAATGAAAAACTGTTTTTT	CASRSLGGTANEKLFF
TRBV6-5	TRBJ2-1	NA	NA	TGTGCCAGCAGTTACCAGAGGTCCAGCTCCTACAATGAGCAGTTCTTC	CASSYQRSSSYNEQFF
TRBV6-6	TRBJ2-5	NA	NA	TGTGCCAGCATTGACAGCCATCAAGAGACCCAGTACTTC	CASIDSHQETQYF
TRBV27	TRBJ1-1	NA	NA	TGTGCCAGCAGTTTTTATTGGAGCACTGAAGCTTTCTTT	CASSFYWSTEAFF
TRBV19	TRBJ1-6	TRBD1	NA	TGTGCCAGTAGTATCCCGGGACAGTTTAATTCACCCCTCCACTTT	CASSIPGQFNSPLHF
TRBV3-1/TRBV3-2	TRBJ2-7	TRBD1	once	TGTGCCAGCAGCCAGGGGACAGACTACGAGCAGTACTTC	CASSQGTDYEQYF
TRBV7-2	TRBJ2-7	TRBD2	NA	TGTGCCAGCAGCTTAGCGCGGACTAGCTACGAGCAGTACTTC	CASSLARTSYEQYF
TRBV6-5	TRBJ1-1	NA	NA	TGTGCCAGCAGTTTCCCACGCGTCAGGGGCACTGAAGCTTTCTTT	CASSFPRVRGTEAFF
TRBV7-9	TRBJ2-2	TRBD2	few	TGTGCCAGCAGCTCTAGCGGGAGGGGTTTCACCGGGGAGCTGTTTTTT	CASSSSGRGFTGELFF
TRBV14	TRBJ2-7	NA	NA	TGTGCCAGCAGCCAACACTACGAGCAGTACTTC	CASSQHYEQYF
TRBV30	TRBJ1-1	TRBD1	NA	TGTGCCTGGAGTGGAGGGGGCTATCACACTGAAGCTTTCTTT	CAWSGGGYHTEAFF
TRBV7-9	TRBJ2-1	NA	NA	TGTGCCAGCACCCACCCGTCAGGGGATGAGCAGTTCTTC	CASTHPSGDEQFF
TRBV5-1	TRBJ2-5	NA	NA	TGCGCCAGCAGCTTGGGAGGACTAGGGGGCCAAGAGACCCAGTACTTC	CASSLGGLGGQETQYF
TRBV5-8	TRBJ1-5	NA	NA	TGTGCCAGCAGCCTATACAATCAGCCCCAGCATTTT	CASSLYNQPQHF
TRBV2	TRBJ1-3	NA	NA	TGTGCCAGCAGAGCTAGGACAAACTCTGGAAACACCATATATTTT	CASRARTNSGNTIYF
TRBV3-1/TRBV3-2	TRBJ2-7	TRBD2	NA	TGTGCCAGCAGCGATGAGGAGCGCGGGAGGAGGGGGTACGAGCAGTACTTC	CASSDEERGRRGYEQYF
TRBV5-4	TRBJ2-1	TRBD2	few	TGTGCCAGCAGCTTTACACTAGCGGGAGTGACCTACAATGAGCAGTTCTTC	CASSFTLAGVTYNEQFF
TRBV5-6	TRBJ2-1	TRBD1	NA	TGTGCCAGCAGCTGCCGTGCGGGACAGGGCACCCCACGATGTTATGAGCAGTTCTTC	CASSCRAGQGTPRCYEQFF
TRBV4-2	TRBJ2-1	NA	NA	TGTGCCAGCAGCCCTGGGGTTGACGGGAGCTCCTACAATGAGCAGTTCTTC	CASSPGVDGSSYNEQFF
TRBV2	TRBJ2-7	TRBD1	NA	TGTGCCAGCAGTACAGGGGTAAGCTACGAGCAGTACTTC	CASSTGVSYEQYF
TRBV11-3	TRBJ1-2	TRBD1	NA	TGTGCCAGCAGCTTAGACCGGACAGGAGAGGGAAACTATGGCTACACCTTC	CASSLDRTGEGNYGYTF
TRBV9	TRBJ2-7	TRBD2	NA	TGTGCCAGCAGCCCTCCTAGCGGGAGTACCTACGAGCAGTACTTC	CASSPPSGSTYEQYF
TRBV13	TRBJ2-1	NA	NA	TGTGCCAGCAGCTTCCCGGGCAATGAGCAGTTCTTC	CASSFPGNEQFF
TRBV5-1	TRBJ2-5	TRBD2	NA	TGCGCCAGCCGCCCCGTCGTGGCTAGCGGACAAGAGACCCAGTACTTC	CASRPVVASGQETQYF
TRBV4-2	TRBJ2-7	TRBD2	few	TGTGCCAGCAGCCAAGATAGCGGGAGTCCTTCCTACGAGCAGTACTTC	CASSQDSGSPSYEQYF
TRBV6-4	TRBJ1-1	NA	once	TGTGCCAGCAGTGACTCTCCGGACAAGAACACTGAAGCTTTCTTT	CASSDSPDKNTEAFF
TRBV29-1	TRBJ2-1	NA	NA	TGCAGCGTTGTGATATACGGGACAGAGCAGTTCTTC	CSVVIYGTEQFF
TRBV11-2	TRBJ2-2	NA	NA	TGTGCCAGCAGCTTAATGAAGGGGGTCGGGGAGCTGTTTTTT	CASSLMKGVGELFF
TRBV7-8	TRBJ1-1	NA	NA	TGTGCCAGCATCGTCAAGGGGTCTTGGGCCACTGAAGCTTTCTTT	CASIVKGSWATEAFF
TRBV29-1	TRBJ2-7	TRBD1	NA	TGCAGCCACGGGGACAGGATGTACGAGCAGTACTTC	CSHGDRMYEQYF
TRBV30	TRBJ2-2	NA	NA	TGTGCCTGGAGTGTAAGAGGTCCGACTGCAACCGGGGAGCTGTTTTTT	CAWSVRGPTATGELFF
TRBV7-6	TRBJ2-5	NA	NA	TGTGCCAGCAGCTTAGGTTGGCAGGAAGAGACCCAGTACTTC	CASSLGWQEETQYF
TRBV2	TRBJ1-6	TRBD1	NA	TGTGCCAGCAGCCTCAATCAGGGGGCAAACAAGTCACCCCTCCACTTT	CASSLNQGANKSPLHF
TRBV7-9	TRBJ1-2	NA	NA	TGTGCCAGCAGCTTAAGCGGCAGCTACTATGGCTACACCTTC	CASSLSGSYYGYTF
TRBV7-2	TRBJ1-4	TRBD1	NA	TGTGCCAGCAGACTGACAGGGGCCAGTGAAAAACTGTTTTTT	CASRLTGASEKLFF
TRBV19	TRBJ2-5	NA	NA	TGTGCCAGTAGTATAGGGGGGGAACTCCAAGAGACCCAGTACTTC	CASSIGGELQETQYF
TRBV28	TRBJ1-1	TRBD1	NA	TGTGCCAGCAGCACCGGGACAGGAGAGACTGAAGCTTTCTTT	CASSTGTGETEAFF